These 5 T cell receptor beta chains were sequenced from one sample in a study of T cells in women clearing cervical HPV infection. Sequencing was performed with immunoSEQ multiplex PCR; in TCRdb, only in-frame clones are kept and a portion is missing. Its listing shows under 45,000 clones. What was sequenced was blood buffy coat. Receptors originate from a woman aged 18-69 years with a cervical HPV16 infection that either progressed to CIN3+ or cleared (not recorded which).

A word on this clone: The read ends 3 residues before the CDR3 terminus; that terminus is restored from the germline J gene. The rearrangement links TRBV7-3 to TRBJ2-3, with no clear D. V gave up 2 bases and J gave up 8 bases, with 8 bases separating them. CDR3 length: 12 residues. Germline CDR1 is SGHTA and CDR2 is FQGTGA. The CDR3 here is CASSLAIGTQYF. Incomplete CDR3 DNA: TGTGCCAGCAGCTTAGCTATCGGTACG.

Of note for this clone: The read halts 3 residues ahead of the CDR3 end, with the missing end drawn from the germline J gene. The chain combines TRBV7-2 with TRBJ2-4; D possibly corresponds to TRBD2 (5 bases). With 3 bases removed from V and 0 bases from J, the gap between germline ends came to 6 bases. This CDR3 spans 14 amino acids. Germline V gene lookup returns CDR1 SGHTA and CDR2 FQGNSA. Here the CDR3 reads CASSFAGAKNIQYF. The DNA read from the CDR3 is TGTGCCAGCAGCTTCGCGGGAGCCAAAAACATT.

Concerning this clone itself: Read coverage stops 3 residues before the CDR3 terminus; the germline J gene supplies the remainder. The chain links TRBV2 to TRBJ2-3; 12 nucleotides align to TRBD2. The CDR3 totals 15 residues. CDR1 is SNHLY, CDR2 FYNNEI, per germline. CDR3 bases read: TGTGCCAGCAGACAGGGACTAGCGGGCCAAGAGACG. Amino acids: CASRQGLAGQET. The complete CDR3 sequence is CASRQGLAGQETQYF.

The CDR3 bases that were read are TGTGCCAGCAGCTTAGGGCGGCGGTCCTCAAGCTCCTACAATGAG. The encoded protein is CASSLGRRSSSSYNE. The CDR3 in full is CASSLGRRSSSSYNEQFF. V gene TRBV7-6 combines with J gene TRBJ2-1; D ambiguous. The read terminates 3 residues before the CDR3 end, so the remaining end is supplied by the germline J gene. The V gene's germline CDR1 is SGHVS and CDR2 FNYEAQ. V lost 1 base to trimming and J lost 0 bases, with 16 bases between them. The CDR3 runs 18 residues.

On this clone: The CDR3 goes on 3 residues after the read ends, and that part is filled in from the germline J gene. The chain recombines TRBV19 with TRBJ2-3; 14 nucleotides match TRBD2. The V gene's germline CDR1 is LNHDA and CDR2 SQIVND (reference sequence). CDR3 length: 15 amino acids. Unmatched junction bases numbered 3, after V lost 4 bases and J lost 6 bases. Incomplete CDR3 DNA: TGTGCCAGTAGTAAGGGACTAGCGGGGGAGGATACG. Translation gives CASSKGLAGEDT. The entire CDR3 reads CASSKGLAGEDTQYF.